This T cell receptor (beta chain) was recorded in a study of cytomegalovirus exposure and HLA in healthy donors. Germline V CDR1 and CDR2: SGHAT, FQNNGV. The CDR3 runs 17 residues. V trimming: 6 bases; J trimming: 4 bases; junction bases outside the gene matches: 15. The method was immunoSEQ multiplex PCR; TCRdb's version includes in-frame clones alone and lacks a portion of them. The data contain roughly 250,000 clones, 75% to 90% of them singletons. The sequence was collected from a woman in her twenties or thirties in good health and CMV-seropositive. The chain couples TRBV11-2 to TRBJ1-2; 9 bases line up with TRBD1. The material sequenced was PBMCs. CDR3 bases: TGTGCCAGCAGACCTCCGGGACAGGGATTTCGTGGCTATGGCTACACCTTC. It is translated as CASRPPGQGFRGYGYTF.